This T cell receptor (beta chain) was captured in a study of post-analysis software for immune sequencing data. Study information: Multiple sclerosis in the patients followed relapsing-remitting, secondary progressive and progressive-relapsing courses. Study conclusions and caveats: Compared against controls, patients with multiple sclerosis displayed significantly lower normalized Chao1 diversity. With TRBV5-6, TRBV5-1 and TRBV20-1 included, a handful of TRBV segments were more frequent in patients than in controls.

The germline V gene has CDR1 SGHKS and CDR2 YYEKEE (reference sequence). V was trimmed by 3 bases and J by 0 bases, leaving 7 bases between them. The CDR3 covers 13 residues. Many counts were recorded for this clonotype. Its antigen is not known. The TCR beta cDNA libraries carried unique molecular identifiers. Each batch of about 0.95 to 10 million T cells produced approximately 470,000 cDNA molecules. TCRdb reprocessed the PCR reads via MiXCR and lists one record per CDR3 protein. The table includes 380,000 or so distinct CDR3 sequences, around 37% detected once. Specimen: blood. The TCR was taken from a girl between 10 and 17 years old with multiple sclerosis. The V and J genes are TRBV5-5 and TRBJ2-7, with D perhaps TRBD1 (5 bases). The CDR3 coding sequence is TGTGCCAGCAGCTACAGGAGCTCCTACGAGCAGTACTTC. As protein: CASSYRSSYEQYF.